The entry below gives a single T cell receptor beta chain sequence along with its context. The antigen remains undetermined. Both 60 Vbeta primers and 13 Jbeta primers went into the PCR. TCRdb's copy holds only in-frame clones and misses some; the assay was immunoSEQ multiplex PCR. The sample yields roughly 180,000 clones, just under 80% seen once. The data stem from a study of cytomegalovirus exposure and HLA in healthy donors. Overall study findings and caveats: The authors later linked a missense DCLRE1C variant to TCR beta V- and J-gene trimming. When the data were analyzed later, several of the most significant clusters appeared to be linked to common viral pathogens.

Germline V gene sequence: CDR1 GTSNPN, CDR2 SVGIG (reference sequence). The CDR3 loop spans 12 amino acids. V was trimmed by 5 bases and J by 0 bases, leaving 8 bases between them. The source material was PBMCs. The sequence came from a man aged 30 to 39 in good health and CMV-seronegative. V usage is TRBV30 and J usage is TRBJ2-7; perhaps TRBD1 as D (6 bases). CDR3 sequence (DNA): TGTGCCTGGCAGGGGAGCTCCTACGAGCAGTACTTC. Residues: CAWQGSSYEQYF.